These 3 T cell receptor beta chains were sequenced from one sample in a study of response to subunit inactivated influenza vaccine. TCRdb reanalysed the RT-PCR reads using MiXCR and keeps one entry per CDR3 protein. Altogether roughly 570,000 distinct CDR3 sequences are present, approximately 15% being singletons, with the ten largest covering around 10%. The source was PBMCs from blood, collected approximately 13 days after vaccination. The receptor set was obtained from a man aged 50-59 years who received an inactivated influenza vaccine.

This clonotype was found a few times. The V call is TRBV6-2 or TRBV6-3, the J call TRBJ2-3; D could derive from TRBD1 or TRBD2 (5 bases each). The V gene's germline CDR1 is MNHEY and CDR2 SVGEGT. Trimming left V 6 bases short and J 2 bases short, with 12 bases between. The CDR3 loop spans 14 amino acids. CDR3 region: CASSPWDPTDTQYF. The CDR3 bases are TGTGCCAGCAGCCCCTGGGACCCCACAGATACGCAGTATTTT.

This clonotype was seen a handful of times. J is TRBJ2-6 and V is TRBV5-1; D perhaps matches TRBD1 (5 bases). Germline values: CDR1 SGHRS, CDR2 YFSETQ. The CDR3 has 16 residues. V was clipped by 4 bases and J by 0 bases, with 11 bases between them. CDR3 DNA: TGCGCCAGCAGCGACCCGACAGTCTCTGGGGCCAACGTCCTGACTTTC. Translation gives CASSDPTVSGANVLTF.

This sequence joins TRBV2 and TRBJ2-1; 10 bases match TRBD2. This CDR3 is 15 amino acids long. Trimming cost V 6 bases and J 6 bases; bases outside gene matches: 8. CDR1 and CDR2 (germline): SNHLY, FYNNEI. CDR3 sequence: CASSSIERGGNEQFF. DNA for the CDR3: TGTGCCAGCAGCTCAATAGAGCGGGGGGGCAATGAGCAGTTCTTC.